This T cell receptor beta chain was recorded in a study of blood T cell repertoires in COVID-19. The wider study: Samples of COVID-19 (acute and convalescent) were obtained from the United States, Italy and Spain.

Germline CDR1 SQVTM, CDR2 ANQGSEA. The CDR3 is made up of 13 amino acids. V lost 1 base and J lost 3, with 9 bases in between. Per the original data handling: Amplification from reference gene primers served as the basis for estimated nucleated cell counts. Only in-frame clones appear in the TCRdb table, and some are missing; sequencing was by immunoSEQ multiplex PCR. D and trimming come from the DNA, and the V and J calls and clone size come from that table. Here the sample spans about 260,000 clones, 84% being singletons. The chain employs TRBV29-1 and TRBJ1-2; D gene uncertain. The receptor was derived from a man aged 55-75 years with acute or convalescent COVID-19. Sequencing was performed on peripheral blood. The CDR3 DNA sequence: TGCAGCGTTGAAGTAAACGCGGACTATGGCTACACCTTC. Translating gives CSVEVNADYGYTF.